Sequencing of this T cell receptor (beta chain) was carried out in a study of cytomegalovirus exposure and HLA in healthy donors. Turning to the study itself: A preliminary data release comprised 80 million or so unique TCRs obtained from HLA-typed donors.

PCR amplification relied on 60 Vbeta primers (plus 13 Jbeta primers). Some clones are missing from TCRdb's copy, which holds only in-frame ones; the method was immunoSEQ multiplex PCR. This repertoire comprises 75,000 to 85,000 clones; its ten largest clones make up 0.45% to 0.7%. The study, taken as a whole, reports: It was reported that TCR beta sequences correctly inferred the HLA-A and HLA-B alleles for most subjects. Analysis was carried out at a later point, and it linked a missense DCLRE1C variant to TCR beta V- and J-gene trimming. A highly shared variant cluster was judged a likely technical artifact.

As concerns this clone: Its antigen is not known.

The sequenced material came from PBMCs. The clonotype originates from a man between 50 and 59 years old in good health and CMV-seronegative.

CDR3 DNA sequence: TGTGCCAGCAGCTCCACACTATCCGACAATGAGCAGTTCTTC. Translated, it gives CASSSTLSDNEQFF. The chain recombines TRBV7-2 with TRBJ2-1; D is unresolved. Germline V CDR1 and CDR2: SGHTA, FQGNSA. The length of the CDR3 is 14 residues. Trimming removed 4 bases at V and 5 bases at J, with 12 bases between. Full variable domain (remainder filled in from reference TRBV7-2 and TRBJ2-1): GAGVSQSPSNKVTEKGKDVELRCDPISGHTALYWYRQSLGQGLEFLIYFQGNSAPDKSGLPSDRFSAERTGGSVSTLTIQRTQQEDSAVYLCASSSTLSDNEQFFGPGTRLTVL.